This T cell receptor beta chain was observed in a study of blood T cell repertoires in COVID-19. Per the study methods: Nucleated cell number was recorded as an estimate derived from reference gene primer amplification. Sequenced by immunoSEQ multiplex PCR; TCRdb stores in-frame clones only, minus some. That table gives V, J and clone size, and the DNA gave D and trimming. Of more than 20,000 clones listed, less than 85% are singletons. The CDR3 length is 13 residues. CDR1 and CDR2 (germline): MNHEY, SMNVEV (reference sequence). Trimming removed 3 bases at V and 6 bases at J, with 12 bases between. This receptor was taken from a man in his 60s with active COVID-19. What was sequenced was peripheral blood. The chain carries TRBV27 and TRBJ2-7; a possible D gene is TRBD1 (6 bases). For the CDR3, the DNA is TGTGCCAGCAGTTTCCTAGACAGGAGCGAGCAGTACTTC. The encoded protein is CASSFLDRSEQYF.